Described below is a single TCR beta chain sequence and its context. What it binds is not known. The sample belongs to a study of T cells after posttransplantation cyclophosphamide. Findings of the study overall: Later blood repertoires were often dominated by clones from the donor CD8+ memory compartment.

The table came from immunoSEQ multiplex PCR; TCRdb's copy has only in-frame clones and leaves some out. The sample yields 11,000 or so clones, 90% to 95% seen once. The naive gate required viable CD3+CD4+ or CD3+CD8+ cells with CCR7+CD45RA+CD45RO-CD95-CD27+CD28+ phenotype. Sequenced material: naive CD8+ T cells sorted from PBMCs. The TCR originated in a man younger than 45 in good health and a related stem cell transplant donor.

CDR3 residues: CASSPTSGGPDTQYF. CDR3 nucleotides: TGCGCCAGCAGCCCGACTAGCGGGGGGCCCGATACGCAGTATTTT. The chain employs TRBV5-1 and TRBJ2-3; 13 bases match TRBD2. Germline V CDR1 and CDR2: SGHRS, YFSETQ. This CDR3 region has 15 residues. V lost 4 bases, J lost 6 bases, and 5 bases stayed unmatched.